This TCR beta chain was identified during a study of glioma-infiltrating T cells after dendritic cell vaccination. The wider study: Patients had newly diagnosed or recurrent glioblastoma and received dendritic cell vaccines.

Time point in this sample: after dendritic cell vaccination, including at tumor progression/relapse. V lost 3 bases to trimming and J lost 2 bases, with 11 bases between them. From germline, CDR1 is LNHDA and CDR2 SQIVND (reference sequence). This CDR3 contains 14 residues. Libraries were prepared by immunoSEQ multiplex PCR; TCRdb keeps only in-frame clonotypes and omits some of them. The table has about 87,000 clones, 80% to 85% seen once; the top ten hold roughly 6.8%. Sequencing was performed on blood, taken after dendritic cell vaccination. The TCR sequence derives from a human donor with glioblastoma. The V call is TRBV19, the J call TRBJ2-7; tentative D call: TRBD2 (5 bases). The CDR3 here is CASSIPGGPYEQYF. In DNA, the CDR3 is TGTGCCAGTAGTATCCCAGGAGGTCCCTACGAGCAGTACTTC.